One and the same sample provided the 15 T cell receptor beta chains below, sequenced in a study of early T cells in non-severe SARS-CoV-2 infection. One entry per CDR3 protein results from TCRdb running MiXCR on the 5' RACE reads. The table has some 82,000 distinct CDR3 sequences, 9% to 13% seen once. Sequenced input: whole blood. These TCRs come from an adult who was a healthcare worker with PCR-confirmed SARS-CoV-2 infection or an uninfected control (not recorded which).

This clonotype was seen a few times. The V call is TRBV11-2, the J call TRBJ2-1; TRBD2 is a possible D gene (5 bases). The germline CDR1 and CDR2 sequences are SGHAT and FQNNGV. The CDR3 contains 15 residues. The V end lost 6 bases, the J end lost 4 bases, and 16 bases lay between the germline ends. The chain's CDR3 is CASRTPGLLYNEQFF. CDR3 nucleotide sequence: TGTGCCAGCAGGACCCCCGGACTGCTTTACAATGAGCAGTTCTTC.

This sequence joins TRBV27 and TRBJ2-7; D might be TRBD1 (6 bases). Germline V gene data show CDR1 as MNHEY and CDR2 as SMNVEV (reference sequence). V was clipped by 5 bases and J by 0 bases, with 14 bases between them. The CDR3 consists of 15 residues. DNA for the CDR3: TGTGCCAGCAGTACCAGGGACAATCCCTCCTACGAGCAGTACTTC. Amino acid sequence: CASSTRDNPSYEQYF.

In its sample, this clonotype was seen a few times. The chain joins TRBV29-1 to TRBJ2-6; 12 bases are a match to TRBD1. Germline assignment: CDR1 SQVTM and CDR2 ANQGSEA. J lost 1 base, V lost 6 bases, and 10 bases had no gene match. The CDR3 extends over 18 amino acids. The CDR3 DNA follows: TGCAGCGTAACCTCCGGGACAGGGGGCTCTTCTGGGGCCAACGTCCTGACTTTC. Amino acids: CSVTSGTGGSSGANVLTF.

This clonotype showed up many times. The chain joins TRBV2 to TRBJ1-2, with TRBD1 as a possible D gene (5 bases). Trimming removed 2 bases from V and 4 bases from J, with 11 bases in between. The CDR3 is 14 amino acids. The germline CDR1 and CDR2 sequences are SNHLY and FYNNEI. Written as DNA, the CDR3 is TGTGCCAGCAGTGAATATGGGGCTACCTATGGCTACACCTTC. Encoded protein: CASSEYGATYGYTF.

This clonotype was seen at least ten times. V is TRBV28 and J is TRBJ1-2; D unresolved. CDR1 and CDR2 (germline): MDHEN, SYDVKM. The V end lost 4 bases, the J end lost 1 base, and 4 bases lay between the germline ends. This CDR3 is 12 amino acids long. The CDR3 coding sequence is TGTGCCAGCAGTTCCATTAACTATGGCTACACCTTC. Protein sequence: CASSSINYGYTF.

The CDR3 DNA is TGTGCCAGCAGCGTAGGGGCGGTACAACTTGGCGGGGAGCTGTTTTTT. Its protein product is CASSVGAVQLGGELFF. The V and J genes are TRBV9 and TRBJ2-2; D is undetermined. This CDR3 is 16 amino acids long. The V and J ends lost 0 bases and 7 bases respectively, with 16 bases between them. Germline-derived CDR1 and CDR2 are SGDLS and YYNGEE. Full variable domain (rest looked up from reference TRBV9 and TRBJ2-2): DSGVTQTPKHLITATGQRVTLRCSPRSGDLSVYWYQQSLDQGLQFLIQYYNGEERAKGNILERFSAQQFPDLHSELNLSSLELGDSALYFCASSVGAVQLGGELFFGEGSRLTVL.

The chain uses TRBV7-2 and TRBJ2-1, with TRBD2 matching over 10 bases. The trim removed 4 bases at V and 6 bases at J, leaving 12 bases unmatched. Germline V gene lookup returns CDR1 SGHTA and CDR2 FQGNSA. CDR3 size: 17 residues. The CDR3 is CASSYTPLASGSNEQFF. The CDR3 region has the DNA TGTGCCAGCAGCTATACCCCCCTGGCTAGCGGGAGCAATGAGCAGTTCTTC.

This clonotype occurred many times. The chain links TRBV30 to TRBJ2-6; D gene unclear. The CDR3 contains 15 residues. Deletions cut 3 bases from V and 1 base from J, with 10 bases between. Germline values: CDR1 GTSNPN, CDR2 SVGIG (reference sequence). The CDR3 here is CAWRGPSSGANVLTF. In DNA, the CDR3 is TGTGCCTGGAGGGGCCCTTCTTCTGGGGCCAACGTCCTGACTTTC.

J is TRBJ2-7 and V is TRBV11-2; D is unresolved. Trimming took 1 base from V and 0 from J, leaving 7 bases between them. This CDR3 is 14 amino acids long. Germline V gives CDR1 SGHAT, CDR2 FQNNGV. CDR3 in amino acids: CASSLGLASYEQYF. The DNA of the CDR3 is TGTGCCAGCAGCTTAGGACTTGCCTCCTACGAGCAGTACTTC.

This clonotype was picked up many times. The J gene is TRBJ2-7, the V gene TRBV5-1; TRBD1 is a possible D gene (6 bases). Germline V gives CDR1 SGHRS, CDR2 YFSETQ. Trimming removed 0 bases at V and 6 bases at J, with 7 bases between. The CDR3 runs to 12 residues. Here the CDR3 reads CASSLAQGEQYF. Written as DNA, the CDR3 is TGCGCCAGCAGCTTGGCACAGGGCGAGCAGTACTTC.

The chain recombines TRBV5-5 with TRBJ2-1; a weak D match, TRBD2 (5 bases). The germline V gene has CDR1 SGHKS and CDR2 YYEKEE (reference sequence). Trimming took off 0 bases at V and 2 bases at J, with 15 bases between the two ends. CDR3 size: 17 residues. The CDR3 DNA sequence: TGTGCCAGCAGCTTGGACGTGGGAGTGGTGCCCTACAATGAGCAGTTCTTC. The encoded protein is CASSLDVGVVPYNEQFF.

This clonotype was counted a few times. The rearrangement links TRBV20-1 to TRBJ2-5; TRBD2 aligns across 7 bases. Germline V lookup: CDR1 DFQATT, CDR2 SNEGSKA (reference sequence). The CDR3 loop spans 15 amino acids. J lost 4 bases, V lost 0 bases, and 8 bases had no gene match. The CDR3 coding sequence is TGCAGTGCTAGAGATCGGAGTAGCGGGTTAGAGACCCAGTACTTC. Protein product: CSARDRSSGLETQYF.

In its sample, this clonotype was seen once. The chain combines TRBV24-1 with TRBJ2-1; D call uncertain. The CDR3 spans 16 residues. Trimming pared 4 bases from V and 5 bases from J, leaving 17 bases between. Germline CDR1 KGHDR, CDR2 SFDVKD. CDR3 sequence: CATSDSAVGPDNEQFF. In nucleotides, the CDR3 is TGTGCCACCAGTGACTCCGCCGTCGGGCCCGACAATGAGCAGTTCTTC.

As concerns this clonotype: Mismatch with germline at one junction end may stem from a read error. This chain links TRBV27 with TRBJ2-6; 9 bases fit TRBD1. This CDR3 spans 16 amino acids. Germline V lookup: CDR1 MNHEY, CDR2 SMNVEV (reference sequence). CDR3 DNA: TGTGCCAGCAGTTTGGGACAGGGTGCTGGGGCCAACATCCTGACTTTC. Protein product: CASSLGQGAGANILTF.

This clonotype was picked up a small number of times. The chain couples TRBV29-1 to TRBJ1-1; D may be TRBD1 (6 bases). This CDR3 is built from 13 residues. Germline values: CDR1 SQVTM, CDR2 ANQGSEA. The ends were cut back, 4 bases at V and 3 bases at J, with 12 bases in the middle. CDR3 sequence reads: CSVAGAPHTEAFF. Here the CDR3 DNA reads TGCAGCGTTGCAGGGGCCCCACACACTGAAGCTTTCTTT.